This T cell receptor beta chain was sequenced in a study of blood T cell repertoires in COVID-19. Overall study context: Acute-phase and convalescent COVID-19 samples originated in the United States, Italy and Spain.

Original processing methods: Amplification of reference gene primers was used by the study to estimate nucleated cell counts. This table comes from immunoSEQ multiplex PCR, and its TCRdb copy is limited to in-frame clones, with some not included. That table gives V, J and clone size, and the DNA gave D and trimming. Seen here are some 460,000 clones, roughly 91% observed once, and the top ten hold roughly 4%. The V gene lost 5 bases and the J gene lost 0 bases, with 7 bases spanning the gap. The CDR3 is made up of 13 amino acids. Per germline, CDR1 SGHTA and CDR2 FQGNSA. This chain joins TRBV7-2 and TRBJ1-1; the D is unclear. Sequenced material: peripheral blood. This receptor was taken from a woman younger than 45 with acute or convalescent COVID-19. CDR3 amino acids: CASSILVNTEAFF. The CDR3, as DNA: TGTGCCAGCAGCATACTCGTGAACACTGAAGCTTTCTTT.